These T cell receptor beta chains were read from a single sample in a study of patients and donors after allogeneic stem cell transplantation. TCRdb itself ran the RT-PCR reads through MiXCR, one entry per CDR3 protein. In the table there are about 150,000 distinct CDR3 sequences, roughly two fifths of which are singletons. Sequenced material: blood, either unsorted or a sorted T cell fraction (not recorded which). These receptors were collected from a human donor who was either an allogeneic HSCT recipient or a stem cell or donor lymphocyte infusion donor (not recorded which). It is not recorded whose cells these are; they may come from a transplant donor. Both conserved end residues are part of each CDR3. The D gene is left open where the match is weak. Only part of the rows carry a size: once, few, many, or a class if the clone is expanded.

V gene	CDR3 length	clone size	J gene	D gene	CDR3 protein	CDR3 DNA
TRBV5-1	13	.	TRBJ1-4	.	CASSLRVREKLFF	TGCGCCAGCAGCTTGAGAGTCAGGGAAAAACTGTTTTTT
TRBV20-1	14	.	TRBJ1-1	.	CSAREQGLNTEAFF	TGCAGTGCTAGAGAGCAGGGGCTGAACACTGAAGCTTTCTTT
TRBV5-4	16	.	TRBJ2-3	TRBD2	CASRSGGLHRTDTQYF	TGTGCCAGCAGAAGCGGGGGGCTCCATCGCACAGATACGCAGTATTTT
TRBV7-2	18	.	TRBJ1-4	.	CASSLVPLDEGPNEKLFF	TGTGCCAGCAGCTTAGTCCCCCTCGATGAGGGCCCGAATGAAAAACTGTTTTTT
TRBV12-3/TRBV12-4	16	.	TRBJ1-3	.	CASSLAGRSSGNTIYF	TGTGCCAGCAGTTTAGCGGGACGAAGCTCTGGAAACACCATATATTTT
TRBV5-6	16	.	TRBJ1-1	TRBD1	CASSPYPGQGDTEAFF	TGTGCCAGCAGCCCTTACCCGGGACAGGGTGACACTGAAGCTTTCTTT
TRBV5-1	16	.	TRBJ2-3	.	CASSLGLPGRTDTQYF	TGCGCCAGCAGCTTGGGGCTACCGGGGAGGACAGATACGCAGTATTTT
TRBV12-3/TRBV12-4	13	few	TRBJ2-5	.	CASSFAPPETQYF	TGTGCCAGCAGTTTTGCGCCTCCAGAGACCCAGTACTTC
TRBV20-1	14	many	TRBJ1-1	.	CSARADRRNTEAFF	TGCAGTGCTAGAGCTGACAGGAGGAACACTGAAGCTTTCTTT
TRBV9	13	.	TRBJ1-2	TRBD1	CASSVRTGYGYTF	TGTGCCAGCAGCGTCAGGACAGGGTATGGCTACACCTTC
TRBV5-1	14	.	TRBJ2-7	TRBD2	CASSWLADHYEQYF	TGCGCCAGCAGCTGGCTAGCGGACCACTACGAGCAGTACTTC